This entry describes one T cell receptor beta chain. The CDR3 contains 16 residues. After removal of 6 bases from V and 7 bases from J, the junction contained 15 bases not matched to a gene. Germline V gene lookup returns CDR1 MNHEY and CDR2 SMNVEV (reference sequence). The data stem from a study of technical replicates of blood from a few donors. This table comes from immunoSEQ multiplex PCR, and its TCRdb copy is limited to in-frame clones, with some not included. Among 50,000 to 70,000 clones, about nine tenths were seen once, and the ten largest hold about 4.3%. The TCR originated in a human donor in good health. Some clones in this sample may be carry-over from other donors' samples. The sample comprised PBMCs. The genes are TRBV27 and TRBJ1-2; 9 positions match TRBD1. For the CDR3, the DNA is TGTGCCAGCAGCTTACTACCCGGGACAGGGCACTCTGGCTACACCTTC. Translation: CASSLLPGTGHSGYTF.